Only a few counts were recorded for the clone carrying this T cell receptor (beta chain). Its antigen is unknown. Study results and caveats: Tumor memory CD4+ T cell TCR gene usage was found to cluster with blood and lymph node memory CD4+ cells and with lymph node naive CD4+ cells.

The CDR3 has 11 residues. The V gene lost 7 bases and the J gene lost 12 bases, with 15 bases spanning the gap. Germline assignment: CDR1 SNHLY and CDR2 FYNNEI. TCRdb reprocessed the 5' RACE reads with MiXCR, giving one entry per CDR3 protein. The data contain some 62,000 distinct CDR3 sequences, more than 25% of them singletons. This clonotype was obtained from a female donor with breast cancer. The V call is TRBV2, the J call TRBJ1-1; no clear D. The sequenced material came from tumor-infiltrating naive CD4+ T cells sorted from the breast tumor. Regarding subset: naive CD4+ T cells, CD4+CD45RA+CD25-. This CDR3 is CASTPGSLPFF. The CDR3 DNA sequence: TGTGCCAGCACCCCGGGCAGCCTCCCTTTCTTT.